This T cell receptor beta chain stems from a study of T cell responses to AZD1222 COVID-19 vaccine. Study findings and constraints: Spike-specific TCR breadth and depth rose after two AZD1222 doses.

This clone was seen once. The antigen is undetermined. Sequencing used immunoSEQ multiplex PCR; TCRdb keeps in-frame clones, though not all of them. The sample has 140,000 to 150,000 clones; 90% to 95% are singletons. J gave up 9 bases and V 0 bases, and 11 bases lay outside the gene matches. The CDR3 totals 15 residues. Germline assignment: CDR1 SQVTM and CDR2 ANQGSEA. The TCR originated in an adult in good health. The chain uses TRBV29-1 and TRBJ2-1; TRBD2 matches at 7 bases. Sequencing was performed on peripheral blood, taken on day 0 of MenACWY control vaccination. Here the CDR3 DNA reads TGCAGCGTTGAAGATACGGGACTACCATTGGGTGAGCAGTTCTTC. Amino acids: CSVEDTGLPLGEQFF.